Listed here is a single T cell receptor (beta chain). Its specificity is not known. One end of the junction varies from germline; a read error may be responsible. This entry comes from a study of T cell repertoires in ileal Crohn's disease. This table comes from immunoSEQ multiplex PCR, and its TCRdb copy is limited to in-frame clones, with some not included. The sample has some 28,000 clones; roughly 77% are singletons. Study-wide results and limits: Clonal expansions were more frequent in active smokers than non-smokers at surgery.

Germline lookup yields CDR1 DFQATT and CDR2 SNEGSKA (reference sequence). The length of the CDR3 is 10 residues. This receptor was taken from an adult with Crohn's disease. The chain is built from TRBV20-1 and TRBJ2-1; 9 bases match TRBD1. Sequencing used ileal tissue. DNA of the CDR3: TGCAGTGCTACCGGGACAGGGCCCATCTTC. It translates to CSATGTGPIF.